This T cell receptor (beta chain) was observed in a study of identical twins. Trimming took 3 bases from V and 0 from J, leaving 12 bases between them. The CDR3 covers 15 residues. CDR1 and CDR2 (germline): DFQATT, SNEGSKA (reference sequence). TCRdb re-called the 5' RACE reads with MiXCR, one entry per CDR3 protein. The table includes fewer than 550,000 distinct CDR3 sequences, around 15% detected once. The same sample was also studied in work on yellow fever vaccine responses in identical twins.

The origin of this receptor is a woman aged 18 to 35 in good health. J is TRBJ2-1 and V is TRBV20-1; D uncertain. Sequencing was performed on CD4+ T cells sorted from blood. CDR3 nucleotides: TGCAGTGCTAGGGTCGGGCGCCTCTCCTACAATGAGCAGTTCTTC. Its translation is CSARVGRLSYNEQFF.